A single sample gave rise to the 11 T cell receptor beta chains below, sequenced in a study of T cell changes during pregnancy in multiple sclerosis. Measured with immunoSEQ multiplex PCR; TCRdb has only the in-frame clones, and not every one. The table lists more than 65,000 clones, roughly 95% of them singletons. Material: peripheral blood, obtained in the second trimester of pregnancy. The origin of the receptors is a female donor with multiple sclerosis, enrolled in a pregnancy study.

The V gene is TRBV5-1, the J gene TRBJ1-1, with D unresolved. Trimming removed 0 bases at V and 7 bases at J, with 7 bases between. From germline, CDR1 is SGHRS and CDR2 YFSETQ. The CDR3 runs 12 residues. CDR3 bases: TGCGCCAGCAGCTTGGCGACAAGTGAAGCTTTCTTT. This translates into CASSLATSEAFF. The complete variable domain, with remaining parts taken from reference TRBV5-1 and TRBJ1-1, reads KAGVTQTPRYLIKTRGQQVTLSCSPISGHRSVSWYQQTPGQGLQFLFEYFSETQRNKGNFPGRFSGRQFSNSRSEMNVSTLELGDSALYLCASSLATSEAFFGQGTRLTVV.

The chain uses TRBV6-1 and TRBJ2-1; TRBD2 matches 9 bases. This CDR3 region has 15 residues. Unmatched junction bases numbered 3, after V lost 6 bases and J lost 0 bases. The V gene's germline CDR1 is MNHNS and CDR2 SASEGT. The CDR3 region has the DNA TGTGCCAGCAGCACGACTAGCGGCTCCTACAATGAGCAGTTCTTC. This encodes CASSTTSGSYNEQFF.

The J gene is TRBJ2-1, the V gene TRBV11-2, with D perhaps TRBD1 (6 bases). The V and J ends lost 2 bases and 6 bases respectively, with 14 bases between them. Germline V CDR1 and CDR2: SGHAT, FQNNGV. CDR3 length: 15 residues. CDR3 in amino acids: CASSLRGSLSNEQFF. DNA for the CDR3: TGTGCCAGCAGCTTAAGGGGGAGTCTTTCCAATGAGCAGTTCTTC.

This clone was observed a few times. The chain has TRBV28 and TRBJ2-1; no clear D. V lost 4 bases and J lost 8, with 9 bases in between. This CDR3 has 12 amino acids. Germline V lookup: CDR1 MDHEN, CDR2 SYDVKM. CDR3 in amino acids: CASSSIFDEQFF. The CDR3 DNA is TGTGCCAGCAGTTCTATTTTCGATGAGCAGTTCTTC.

This chain joins TRBV29-1 and TRBJ1-5, with a possible D match to TRBD1 (6 bases). Per germline, CDR1 SQVTM and CDR2 ANQGSEA. V lost 5 bases to trimming and J lost 4 bases, with 12 bases between them. This CDR3 contains 13 residues. CDR3 protein: CSVRTAENQPQHF. In nucleotides, the CDR3 is TGCAGCGTTCGGACAGCGGAGAATCAGCCCCAGCATTTT.

V is TRBV27 and J is TRBJ1-5; D unclear. Trimming took off 2 bases at V and 6 bases at J, with 8 bases between the two ends. This CDR3 has 13 amino acids. CDR1 and CDR2 (germline): MNHEY, SMNVEV (reference sequence). DNA for the CDR3: TGTGCCAGCAGTTTAGGTGGCTTTCAGCCCCAGCATTTT. This gives the protein CASSLGGFQPQHF.

This clone was found a few times. V and J are TRBV13 and TRBJ2-7; tentative D call: TRBD1 (5 bases). Germline V gives CDR1 PRHDT, CDR2 FYEKMQ (reference sequence). Trimming shortened V by 4 bases and J by 4 bases, and 14 bases separated the two germline ends. CDR3 length: 14 residues. CDR3 DNA sequence: TGTGCCAGCAGCTCCAGGAACGACAGATACGAGCAGTACTTC. Translation gives CASSSRNDRYEQYF. Filled out from reference TRBV13 and TRBJ2-7, the complete variable domain reads AAGVIQSPRHLIKEKRETATLKCYPIPRHDTVYWYQQGPGQDPQFLISFYEKMQSDKGSIPDRFSAQQFSDYHSELNMSSLELGDSALYFCASSSRNDRYEQYFGPGTRLTVT.

This clone was detected once. The genes are TRBV6-1 and TRBJ1-5; the match to TRBD1 covers 7 bases. CDR1 is MNHNS, CDR2 SASEGT, per germline. The length of the CDR3 is 14 residues. J was trimmed by 4 bases and V by 8 bases; bases with no gene match: 8. The CDR3 DNA is TGTGCCAGCCTCGGACAGGCCTCGAATCAGCCCCAGCATTTT. This codes for CASLGQASNQPQHF.

The chain recombines TRBV6-5 with TRBJ1-1, with D unclear. The CDR3 has 13 amino acids. Germline V gives CDR1 MNHEY, CDR2 SVGAGI. V dropped 7 bases and J dropped 5 bases, with 14 bases sitting between them. The CDR3 here is CASTARAGTEAFF. The DNA of the CDR3 is TGTGCCAGCACCGCACGGGCGGGAACTGAAGCTTTCTTT.

This rearrangement joins TRBV7-2 to TRBJ2-1; 9 nucleotides agree with TRBD2. V lost 3 bases to trimming and J lost 6 bases; unmatched junction nucleotides: 6. The CDR3 covers 15 residues. Germline values: CDR1 SGHTA, CDR2 FQGNSA. This CDR3 reads CASSLSGRWGNEQFF. The CDR3 DNA follows: TGTGCCAGCAGCTTGAGCGGGAGGTGGGGCAATGAGCAGTTCTTC.

V is TRBV7-2 and J is TRBJ2-3, with 14 bases that match TRBD2. The CDR3 runs to 16 residues. Germline V gene lookup returns CDR1 SGHTA and CDR2 FQGNSA. V lost 6 bases and J lost 4; bases outside the gene matches: 6. The CDR3 here is CASSSGLAGGADTQYF. The CDR3 coding sequence is TGTGCCAGCAGTTCTGGACTAGCGGGAGGAGCAGATACGCAGTATTTT.